The next 23 T cell receptor beta chains were all read from a single sample in a study of blood T cells in healthy people across ages. A second PCR of roughly 7 to 11 cycles used a sample-barcoded 5' primer and a J-beta primer mix. TCRdb called the 5' RACE reads again in MiXCR, with one record for every CDR3 protein. The repertoire holds around 1,700,000 distinct CDR3 sequences, with 28% as singletons. The sequenced sample was blood. The origin of the receptors is a woman aged 25 to 39 in good health.

This clonotype was picked up a small number of times. The chain's CDR3 is CAGTREGGPENEQFF. The CDR3, as DNA: TGTGCCGGCACCCGAGAAGGAGGGCCTGAGAATGAGCAGTTCTTC. J is TRBJ2-1 and V is TRBV7-6, with D possibly TRBD2 on 6 matching bases. The CDR3 covers 15 residues. V dropped 11 bases and J dropped 7 bases, with 24 bases sitting between them. The germline CDR1 and CDR2 sequences are SGHVS and FNYEAQ. Together with reference TRBV7-6 and TRBJ2-1, the CDR3 gives the full variable domain: GAGVSQSPRYKVTKRGQDVALRCDPISGHVSLYWYRQALGQGPEFLTYFNYEAQQDKSGLPNDRFSAERPEGSISTLTIQRTEQRDSAMYRCAGTREGGPENEQFFGPGTRLTVL.

CDR3 bases: TGTGCCAGCAGCGCCCCAGGGGAGATCGTGCAGTTCTTC. Translated, it gives CASSAPGEIVQFF. The V call is TRBV11-2, the J call TRBJ2-1; TRBD1 is a possible D gene (6 bases). The CDR3 consists of 13 residues. V lost 5 bases and J 12 bases, leaving 17 bases between the germline ends. CDR1 is SGHAT and CDR2 is FQNNGV in the germline V gene.

This clonotype was detected ten times or more. This sequence joins TRBV20-1 and TRBJ2-1, with D perhaps matching TRBD1 (6 bases). Trimming pared 1 base from V and 0 bases from J, leaving 10 bases between. Looked up from germline, CDR1 is DFQATT and CDR2 is SNEGSKA (reference sequence). This CDR3 comprises 15 residues. CDR3 region: CSARVTGSSYNEQFF. As DNA, the CDR3 is TGCAGTGCTAGAGTTACAGGGAGCTCCTACAATGAGCAGTTCTTC.

This clonotype was seen ten or more times. The J gene is TRBJ2-7, the V gene TRBV7-2; D may be TRBD1 or TRBD2 (5 bases each). The V and J ends lost 2 bases and 4 bases respectively, with 9 bases between them. Looked up from germline, CDR1 is SGHTA and CDR2 is FQGNSA. The CDR3 totals 13 residues. The CDR3 region has the DNA TGTGCCAGCAGCTTACCAGGGAGATACGAGCAGTACTTC. This translates into CASSLPGRYEQYF.

In this sample, this clonotype turned up a few times. This chain joins TRBV5-1 and TRBJ2-7; D possibly corresponds to TRBD2 (5 bases). Germline V CDR1 and CDR2: SGHRS, YFSETQ. Trimming left V 4 bases short and J 2 bases short, with 19 bases between. There are 16 residues in the CDR3. The CDR3 sequence is CASSPVGSGRTYEQYF. The CDR3 DNA follows: TGCGCCAGCAGCCCGGTGGGGAGCGGACGTACCTACGAGCAGTACTTC.

J is TRBJ2-1 and V is TRBV3-1; D is unresolved. The CDR3 totals 14 residues. Germline V gives CDR1 LGHDT, CDR2 YNNKEL (reference sequence). The V gene lost 0 bases and the J gene lost 7 bases, with 10 bases spanning the gap. In DNA form, the CDR3 reads TGTGCCAGCAGCCAAGATCTTAGTAGGAATGAGCAGTTCTTC. It encodes CASSQDLSRNEQFF.

The V gene is TRBV4-1, the J gene TRBJ1-5; 8 nucleotides match TRBD1. This CDR3 is 16 amino acids long. CDR1 is MGHRA and CDR2 is YSYEKL in the germline V gene. V was pared by 0 bases and J by 6 bases, with 7 bases of the junction left unmatched. Here the CDR3 reads CASSQDGQGAGQPQHF. CDR3 DNA sequence: TGCGCCAGCAGCCAAGATGGTCAGGGGGCCGGTCAGCCCCAGCATTTT.

This clonotype was recorded many times. This chain links TRBV7-2 with TRBJ1-2, with a tentative D call TRBD1 (5 bases). The CDR3 is made up of 13 amino acids. CDR1 SGHTA and CDR2 FQGNSA come from the germline V gene. The V gene lost 5 bases and the J gene lost 2 bases, with 9 bases spanning the gap. DNA for the CDR3: TGTGCCAGCAGCGTCTACAGGAACTATGGCTACACCTTC. This translates into CASSVYRNYGYTF.

Ten or more counts support this clonotype. The J gene is TRBJ1-2, the V gene TRBV5-1; D not certain. This CDR3 comprises 14 residues. The germline V gene has CDR1 SGHRS and CDR2 YFSETQ. V lost 0 bases and J 1 base, leaving 7 bases between the germline ends. The CDR3 DNA is TGCGCCAGCAGCTTGGAGGGAGATAACTATGGCTACACCTTC. Amino acid sequence: CASSLEGDNYGYTF. The full variable domain, in which reference TRBV5-1 and TRBJ1-2 provide the parts outside the CDR3, is KAGVTQTPRYLIKTRGQQVTLSCSPISGHRSVSWYQQTPGQGLQFLFEYFSETQRNKGNFPGRFSGRQFSNSRSEMNVSTLELGDSALYLCASSLEGDNYGYTFGSGTRLTVV.

A note on this clonotype: A much larger clone lies one base from this, so it may be a read error. This chain uses TRBV4-1 with TRBJ2-7; 8 nucleotides match TRBD1. This CDR3 has 14 residues. Germline loops: CDR1 MGHRA, CDR2 YSYEKL. V shed 5 bases and J 4 bases; nucleotides not matched to a gene: 7. The DNA for the CDR3 is TGCGCCAGCAGCATCCGGGACAGGAAGTACGAGCAGTACTTC. Its translation is CASSIRDRKYEQYF.

The chain joins TRBV7-8 to TRBJ2-3; D is unresolved. The V gene lost 5 bases and the J gene lost 5 bases, with 11 bases spanning the gap. CDR3 length equals 13 residues. CDR1 is SGHVS, CDR2 FQNEAQ, per germline. The DNA of the CDR3 is TGTGCCAGCAGCCCACAATTAGGAGATACGCAGTATTTT. Its translation: CASSPQLGDTQYF. Using reference TRBV7-8 and TRBJ2-3 for the parts outside the CDR3, the full variable domain is GAGVSQSPRYKVAKRGQDVALRCDPISGHVSLFWYQQALGQGPEFLTYFQNEAQLDKSGLPSDRFFAERPEGSVSTLKIQRTQQEDSAVYLCASSPQLGDTQYFGPGTRLTVL.

In regard to this clonotype: Being one base from a much bigger clone, this may be a read error. The gene calls are TRBV29-1 and TRBJ1-2; D is unresolved. Germline-derived CDR1 and CDR2 are SQVTM and ANQGSEA. The CDR3 spans 11 residues. CDR3 nucleotide sequence: TGCAGAGTTTTCCAAGCGGATGGCTACACCTTC. This gives the protein CRVFQADGYTF.

This clonotype was detected a few times. The chain combines TRBV27 with TRBJ1-6; 10 bases align to TRBD1. The length of the CDR3 is 15 residues. Germline V gene sequence: CDR1 MNHEY, CDR2 SMNVEV (reference sequence). After removal of 5 bases from V and 9 bases from J, the junction contained 7 bases not matched to a gene. CDR3 region: CASSRGQGLGSPLHF. The CDR3 DNA reads as TGTGCCAGCAGTAGGGGACAGGGGTTAGGTTCACCCCTCCACTTT.

V is TRBV10-3 and J is TRBJ1-2, with D maybe TRBD1 (6 bases). The CDR3 totals 17 residues. Germline V gives CDR1 ENHRY, CDR2 SYGVKD. Trimming cost V 0 bases and J 8 bases, with 22 bases left between them. The CDR3 is CAISESRLQGNSEGYTF. The CDR3 region has the DNA TGTGCCATCAGTGAGTCGAGGCTTCAGGGGAATTCGGAAGGCTACACCTTC.

This clonotype was picked up a small number of times. This sequence joins TRBV20-1 and TRBJ1-5; TRBD1 might be the D (5 bases). Deletions cut 6 bases from V and 4 bases from J, with 13 bases between. The germline V gene has CDR1 DFQATT and CDR2 SNEGSKA (reference sequence). This CDR3 spans 13 amino acids. CDR3 sequence reads: CSATDSRNQPQHF. DNA of the CDR3: TGCAGTGCCACAGACAGTAGAAATCAGCCCCAGCATTTT.

V and J are TRBV3-1 and TRBJ1-6, with TRBD1 as a possible D gene (6 bases). The CDR3 extends over 15 amino acids. The ends were cut back, 4 bases at V and 9 bases at J, with 16 bases in the middle. Germline V gives CDR1 LGHDT, CDR2 YNNKEL (reference sequence). This CDR3 reads CASSPRRGAGSPLHF. The CDR3, as DNA: TGTGCCAGCAGCCCACGGCGGGGGGCTGGTTCACCCCTCCACTTT.

This clonotype was counted between two and nine times. The junction does not match germline at one end; this may be a read error. J is TRBJ1-1 and V is TRBV5-1; D gene unclear. Germline-derived CDR1 and CDR2 are SGHRS and YFSETQ. The CDR3 spans 13 residues. CDR3 bases: TGCGCCAGCGGCTTGGCAACGGTCGGAGAAGCTTTCTTT. This encodes CASGLATVGEAFF.

This chain links TRBV11-2 with TRBJ2-7, with 13 bases identical to TRBD2. V lost 4 bases and J lost 6; bases outside the gene matches: 6. This CDR3 is 15 amino acids long. CDR1 and CDR2 from the germline V gene are SGHAT and FQNNGV. The CDR3 region has the DNA TGTGCCAGCAGCTCGCGACTAGCGGGAGGCTGCGAGCAGTACTTC. Amino acids: CASSSRLAGGCEQYF.

Many counts were recorded for this clonotype. The chain employs TRBV20-1 and TRBJ2-5, with TRBD2 identical over 7 bases. Germline lookup yields CDR1 DFQATT and CDR2 SNEGSKA (reference sequence). V was clipped by 1 base and J by 3 bases; unmatched bases: 8. This CDR3 region has 15 residues. The CDR3 spells CSARGQGGSEETQYF. CDR3 sequence (DNA): TGCAGTGCTAGAGGGCAGGGAGGGTCAGAAGAGACCCAGTACTTC.

In regard to this clonotype: One end of the junction fails to match germline, which may point to a read error. The rearrangement links TRBV12-3 or TRBV12-4 to TRBJ2-3; D ambiguous. CDR3 length: 13 amino acids. The CDR3 loop reads CASSQSSSDAQYF. The CDR3 DNA is TGTGCCAGCAGTCAATCGAGCTCAGATGCGCAGTATTTT.

V is TRBV9 and J is TRBJ2-2; D assignment may be TRBD1 or TRBD2 (5 bases each). Germline values: CDR1 SGDLS, CDR2 YYNGEE. The CDR3 loop spans 16 amino acids. The V end lost 4 bases, the J end lost 0 bases, and 13 bases lay between the germline ends. The CDR3 here is CASSPRGDPNTGELFF. CDR3 coding DNA: TGTGCCAGCAGCCCTCGAGGGGATCCGAACACCGGGGAGCTGTTTTTT.

Of note for this clonotype: This likely came from a read error, as a far larger clone is one base away. The J gene is TRBJ2-4, the V gene TRBV11-2; a weak D match, TRBD1 (6 bases). Germline CDR1 reads SGHAT; CDR2 reads FQNNGV. This CDR3 spans 12 amino acids. Trimming left V 5 bases short and J 13 bases short, with 15 bases between. The CDR3 coding sequence is TGTGCCAGCAGCGAACAGGGCTACGGGCAGTACTTC. Translating it yields CASSEQGYGQYF.

The chain employs TRBV9 and TRBJ1-1; no firm D call. Germline V lookup: CDR1 SGDLS, CDR2 YYNGEE. Deletions cut 3 bases from V and 1 base from J, with 13 bases between. This CDR3 contains 15 residues. The chain's CDR3 is CASSATGRPNTEAFF. CDR3 in DNA: TGTGCCAGCAGCGCCACCGGACGGCCGAACACTGAAGCTTTCTTT.